This T cell receptor (beta chain) was sequenced during a study of T cell responses to AZD1222 COVID-19 vaccine. Background on the study: Second-dose intervals near 4 or 12 weeks were combined.

Study findings and constraints: Mostly white British, mostly female donors; authors suggested clonal diversity may be underestimated. Only a handful of AZD1222 recipients, several in all, had baseline seropositivity. CD4 TCRs associated with vaccination spanned spike, dominating at 160-218 and 743-854.

V shed 4 bases and J shed 9 bases, with 10 bases lying between them. The CDR3 contains 12 residues. Germline CDR1 reads SGHDN; CDR2 reads FVKESK. As regards this clone: Its cognate antigen is unknown.

Sequencing used immunoSEQ multiplex PCR; TCRdb keeps in-frame clones, though not all of them. The sample holds 240,000 or so clones, over 90% seen once. The sequence derives from an adult in good health. Sequenced here: peripheral blood, sampled on day 0 of AZD1222 vaccination. The rearrangement links TRBV14 to TRBJ1-5; D not certain. The CDR3 sequence is CASSRFLGPQHF. CDR3 sequence (DNA): TGTGCCAGCAGCCGCTTCCTAGGGCCCCAGCATTTT.